The T cell receptor (beta chain) described here comes from a study of blood T cell repertoires in COVID-19. Study as a whole: Samples came from the United States, Italy and Spain, spanning acute and convalescent COVID-19. Sample material is recorded as cDNA or gDNA derived from T cells, B-cell-depleted T cells, or PBMCs.

In germline, CDR1 is DFQATT, CDR2 SNEGSKA (reference sequence). This CDR3 is built from 17 residues. Trimming cost V 3 bases and J 3 bases; bases outside gene matches: 6. Sequenced by immunoSEQ multiplex PCR; TCRdb stores in-frame clones only, minus some. The sample carries some 120,000 clones, around 81% recorded once. What was sequenced was peripheral blood. The clonotype was recovered from a woman aged 45 to 65 with acute or convalescent COVID-19. V is TRBV20-1 and J is TRBJ2-1, with TRBD2 matching 15 bases. For the CDR3, the DNA is TGCAGTGCTAGTGGACTAGCGGGGGGGCCCTTCTACAATGAGCAGTTCTTC. This sequence encodes CSASGLAGGPFYNEQFF.